Ten or more counts support the clone carrying this T cell receptor beta chain. The antigen is unknown. These data originate in a study of T cells in Graves' hyperthyroidism and ophthalmopathy. Amplification targeted TCR beta CDR3 regions from RNA transcripts. The HTBI set primed first-round TCR CDR3 RT-PCR. A single record per CDR3 protein comes from TCRdb applying MiXCR to the multiplex PCR reads. The profile shows under 500,000 distinct CDR3 sequences, over 11% of them singletons. Overall study results and limits: Ophthalmopathy was predicted by the model a median of approximately 6 months ahead of onset.

Germline lookup yields CDR1 SEHNR and CDR2 FQNEAQ (reference sequence). This CDR3 is 13 amino acids long. V shed 2 bases and J shed 5 bases, with 6 bases lying between them. The source is a man over 45 with Graves' ophthalmopathy. Sequenced input: blood. J is TRBJ2-2 and V is TRBV7-9, with a possible D match to TRBD1 (5 bases). The DNA for the CDR3 is TGTGCCAGCAGCTTATCAGGGACCGGGGAGCTGTTTTTT. This translates into CASSLSGTGELFF.